Listed here are 29 T cell receptor beta chains from one sample, sequenced in a study of cytomegalovirus exposure and HLA in healthy donors. The PCR ran on 60 Vbeta and 13 Jbeta primers. Repertoires were generated with immunoSEQ multiplex PCR, while TCRdb's copy carries only in-frame clones and drops some. The repertoire holds 200,000 to 250,000 clones, with almost 80% as singletons. The sample consisted of PBMCs. The source is a man younger than 35 in good health and CMV-seronegative.

The chain employs TRBV5-1 and TRBJ2-1; D is possibly TRBD2 (5 bases). V was trimmed by 7 bases and J by 2 bases, leaving 16 bases between them. CDR3 length: 15 amino acids. CDR1 and CDR2 from the germline V gene are SGHRS and YFSETQ. For the CDR3, the DNA is TGCGCCAGCGCTCAGCAAGCGGACGCCTACAATGAGCAGTTCTTC. It codes for CASAQQADAYNEQFF.

The rearrangement uses TRBV9 and TRBJ2-4, with TRBD2 as a possible D gene (5 bases). Trimming cost V 1 base and J 8 bases, with 10 bases left between them. The CDR3 contains 13 residues. Germline V CDR1 and CDR2: SGDLS, YYNGEE. This CDR3 reads CASSVKEVDIQYF. The CDR3 DNA follows: TGTGCCAGCAGCGTAAAGGAGGTGGACATTCAGTACTTC.

The gene calls are TRBV18 and TRBJ1-6; D not certain. CDR1 and CDR2 (germline): KGHSH, LQKENI. The CDR3 is 15 amino acids. V was shortened by 2 bases and J by 3 bases, with 8 bases between the two germline ends. Here the CDR3 reads CASSPSADYNSPLHF. In nucleotides, the CDR3 is TGTGCCAGCTCACCATCCGCGGACTATAATTCACCCCTCCACTTT.

The J gene is TRBJ1-1, the V gene TRBV23-1, with no clear D. TRBV23-1 is noted as an ORF with a role that remains uncertain. This CDR3 comprises 11 residues. V was shortened by 5 bases and J by 10 bases, with 11 bases between the two germline ends. As DNA, the CDR3 is TGCGCCAGCAGTACCCTCGTCGGAGCTTTCTTT. Encoded protein: CASSTLVGAFF.

The CDR3 loop is CASSLGQAPHNEQFF. The CDR3 DNA reads as TGTGCCAGCAGCTTAGGACAGGCCCCCCACAATGAGCAGTTCTTC. V usage is TRBV11-2 and J usage is TRBJ2-1; D perhaps matches TRBD1 (6 bases). V was pared by 1 base and J by 5 bases, with 12 bases between. Germline-derived CDR1 and CDR2 are SGHAT and FQNNGV. CDR3 length: 15 residues.

The chain recombines TRBV6-5 with TRBJ2-7; TRBD1 might be the D (5 bases). The V and J ends lost 5 bases and 2 bases respectively, with 13 bases between them. There are 14 residues in the CDR3. Germline V gene sequence: CDR1 MNHEY, CDR2 SVGAGI. DNA of the CDR3: TGTGCCAGCAGTGCCAGGGTTCCCCCCTACGAGCAGTACTTC. Translating gives CASSARVPPYEQYF.

This clone appeared many times. The V gene is TRBV2, the J gene TRBJ1-1; perhaps TRBD1 as D (6 bases). CDR1 is SNHLY, CDR2 FYNNEI, per germline. Trimming shortened V by 3 bases and J by 5 bases, and 16 bases separated the two germline ends. The CDR3 totals 15 residues. DNA of the CDR3: TGTGCCAGCAGTGACCAGGGGATTTCGAAAACTGAAGCTTTCTTT. Residues: CASSDQGISKTEAFF.

The chain combines TRBV5-3 with TRBJ2-2, with 8 nucleotides matching TRBD1. TRBV5-3 is identified as an open reading frame with a role that is uncertain. With V trimmed by 4 bases and J by 4 bases, 0 bases remained unmatched. This CDR3 has 13 residues. This CDR3 reads CARSTGGTGELFF. The DNA for the CDR3 is TGTGCCAGAAGCACAGGGGGCACCGGGGAGCTGTTTTTT.

This clone was seen a single time. CDR3 sequence reads: CASKSVKGDRSYEQYF. In nucleotides, the CDR3 is TGTGCCAGTAAATCGGTTAAAGGGGATAGGTCCTACGAGCAGTACTTC. The J gene is TRBJ2-7, the V gene TRBV19; the D gene is possibly TRBD1 (5 bases). The CDR3 sequence is 16 residues long. Trimming shortened V by 7 bases and J by 1 base, and 20 bases separated the two germline ends. Germline assignment: CDR1 LNHDA and CDR2 SQIVND (reference sequence).

V usage is TRBV11-2 and J usage is TRBJ2-7; no clear D gene. The CDR3 extends over 12 amino acids. Germline V gene data show CDR1 as SGHAT and CDR2 as FQNNGV. V dropped 4 bases and J dropped 7 bases, with 11 bases sitting between them. CDR3 amino acids: CASSSTLVEQYF. The CDR3 nucleotides are TGTGCCAGCAGCTCTACCTTGGTAGAGCAGTACTTC.

The CDR3 DNA sequence: TGTGCCAGCTCACCACCGGGAGATTCCTTCTCTGGAAACACCATATATTTT. As protein: CASSPPGDSFSGNTIYF. The rearrangement joins TRBV18 to TRBJ1-3; D gene ambiguous. The CDR3 spans 17 residues. Per the germline V gene, CDR1 is KGHSH and CDR2 is LQKENI. V was shortened by 0 bases and J by 0 bases, with 12 bases between the two germline ends.

V usage is TRBV7-6 and J usage is TRBJ1-2; the D gene is possibly TRBD1 (6 bases). The CDR3 is made up of 16 amino acids. Germline loops: CDR1 SGHVS, CDR2 FNYEAQ. V lost 6 bases to trimming and J lost 0 bases, with 17 bases between them. The CDR3 protein is CASSFGGAESNYGYTF. Here the CDR3 DNA reads TGTGCCAGCAGTTTTGGGGGCGCCGAATCTAACTATGGCTACACCTTC.

V is TRBV6-5 and J is TRBJ1-6, with TRBD1 matching over 10 bases. In germline, CDR1 is MNHEY, CDR2 SVGAGI. The junction had 4 bases not matched to a gene; V was cut back by 0 bases and J by 8 bases. The CDR3 extends over 16 amino acids. The chain's CDR3 is CASSYSRTGGDSPLHF. The CDR3, as DNA: TGTGCCAGCAGTTACTCGCGGACAGGGGGTGATTCACCCCTCCACTTT.

This clone was seen once. This chain joins TRBV19 and TRBJ1-2; D is undetermined. This CDR3 has 14 amino acids. The V gene lost 2 bases and the J gene lost 1 base, with 8 bases spanning the gap. CDR1 LNHDA and CDR2 SQIVND come from the germline V gene (reference sequence). CDR3: CASSIRPGNYGYTF. CDR3 DNA sequence: TGTGCCAGTAGTATACGCCCGGGTAACTATGGCTACACCTTC.

This clone was observed a handful of times. J is TRBJ2-5 and V is TRBV7-2; TRBD2 might be the D (5 bases). V was trimmed by 1 base and J by 6 bases, leaving 12 bases between them. CDR3 size: 14 residues. Germline-derived CDR1 and CDR2 are SGHTA and FQGNSA. The CDR3 nucleotides read TGTGCCAGCAGCTTAGAGAGGGCAATGAAGACCCAGTACTTC. This translates into CASSLERAMKTQYF.

This clone appeared a few times. The chain links TRBV28 to TRBJ1-2; 7 bases match TRBD1. The germline gives CDR1 MDHEN, CDR2 SYDVKM. V was clipped by 6 bases and J by 4 bases; unmatched bases: 14. This CDR3 has 16 residues. The CDR3 nucleotides are TGTGCCAGCAGCTACCCCCGGGACAGCGACCGCTATGGCTACACCTTC. It encodes CASSYPRDSDRYGYTF.

This clone has only a few counts. The rearrangement links TRBV4-3 to TRBJ2-7; possibly TRBD2 for D (6 bases). Germline CDR1 reads LGHNA; CDR2 reads YSLEER. The ends were cut back, 4 bases at V and 3 bases at J, with 13 bases in the middle. CDR3 length: 14 residues. The chain's CDR3 is CASSPGLINYEQYF. The DNA for the CDR3 is TGCGCCAGCAGCCCGGGACTTATAAACTACGAGCAGTACTTC.

This clone was observed once. The rearrangement joins TRBV11-2 to TRBJ2-2; D may be TRBD2 (5 bases). This CDR3 is 16 amino acids long. The germline V and J ends were trimmed by 5 bases and 3 bases, with 16 bases remaining between them. Per the germline V gene, CDR1 is SGHAT and CDR2 is FQNNGV. As DNA, the CDR3 is TGTGCCAGCAGCCCCGCGGCGGCGCGGGACACCGGGGAGCTGTTTTTT. It translates to CASSPAAARDTGELFF.

The V gene is TRBV7-9, the J gene TRBJ1-1; 9 bases align to TRBD1. Per germline, CDR1 SEHNR and CDR2 FQNEAQ (reference sequence). The V segment lost 0 bases and the J segment 4 bases; nucleotides outside the gene matches: 3. The length of the CDR3 is 15 residues. The CDR3 here is CASSLALTGGTEAFF. For the CDR3, the DNA is TGTGCCAGCAGCTTAGCGCTGACAGGGGGCACTGAAGCTTTCTTT.

J is TRBJ1-3 and V is TRBV6-5; D is unresolved. The CDR3 covers 15 residues. The V gene's germline CDR1 is MNHEY and CDR2 SVGAGI. With 1 base removed from V and 4 bases from J, the gap between germline ends came to 11 bases. CDR3 amino acids: CASSYYGSAGNTIYF. The CDR3 DNA is TGTGCCAGCAGTTACTACGGGTCGGCGGGAAACACCATATATTTT.

This sequence joins TRBV10-3 and TRBJ1-2; D is perhaps TRBD1 (5 bases). This CDR3 region has 16 residues. Trimming left V 0 bases short and J 8 bases short, with 19 bases between. Germline V gene lookup returns CDR1 ENHRY and CDR2 SYGVKD. CDR3 residues: CAISESSGRGRNGYTF. The CDR3 nucleotides read TGTGCCATCAGTGAGTCGAGTGGAAGGGGTCGTAACGGCTACACCTTC.

The rearrangement uses TRBV18 and TRBJ1-5, with D maybe TRBD1 (5 bases). V was trimmed by 5 bases and J by 9 bases, leaving 11 bases between them. The germline gives CDR1 KGHSH, CDR2 LQKENI. This CDR3 contains 12 residues. CDR3 bases: TGTGCCAGCTCAACATCCCAGGGGCCCCAGCATTTT. It encodes CASSTSQGPQHF.

The chain carries TRBV2 and TRBJ2-5, with a tentative D call TRBD1 (5 bases). The length of the CDR3 is 13 residues. Looked up from germline, CDR1 is SNHLY and CDR2 is FYNNEI. V gave up 7 bases and J gave up 2 bases, with 11 bases separating them. For the CDR3, the DNA is TGTGCCAGCACAGGACACCTTCAAGAGACCCAGTACTTC. This translates into CASTGHLQETQYF.

This clone was observed once. The chain carries TRBV6-6 and TRBJ2-7, with TRBD1 as a possible D gene (5 bases). Germline V gene sequence: CDR1 MNHNY, CDR2 SVGAGI (reference sequence). Trimming shortened V by 6 bases and J by 3 bases, and 12 bases separated the two germline ends. There are 13 residues in the CDR3. CDR3 loop: CASRTTGDYEQYF. The CDR3 region has the DNA TGTGCCAGCAGGACAACAGGAGACTACGAGCAGTACTTC.

DNA of the CDR3: TGTGCCAGCAGCGATAGCGGGGATAACACCGGGGAGCTGTTTTTT. Translated: CASSDSGDNTGELFF. The chain combines TRBV7-3 with TRBJ2-2; 8 bases map to TRBD2. Germline-derived CDR1 and CDR2 are SGHTA and FQGTGA. The V gene end was trimmed by 5 bases and the J gene end by 2 bases; junction bases not matched to a gene: 4. The CDR3 has 15 amino acids.

The table lists this clone with a count of one. The CDR3 sequence: CASSPLGEGYNEKLFF. CDR3 bases: TGTGCCAGCAGCCCGTTGGGTGAGGGCTATAATGAAAAACTGTTTTTT. The chain joins TRBV7-9 to TRBJ1-4; no definite D call. V was pared by 5 bases and J by 4 bases, with 17 bases between. The germline V gene has CDR1 SEHNR and CDR2 FQNEAQ (reference sequence). The CDR3 totals 16 residues.

This clone is a singleton in its sample. The gene calls are TRBV2 and TRBJ1-4; 7 bases fit TRBD1. The V and J ends lost 7 bases and 3 bases, in that order; junction bases with no gene match: 5. The CDR3 is made up of 14 amino acids. Germline lookup yields CDR1 SNHLY and CDR2 FYNNEI. CDR3 loop: CASNLGQANEKLFF. DNA of the CDR3: TGTGCCAGCAATCTCGGACAGGCTAATGAAAAACTGTTTTTT. Supplemented by reference TRBV2 and TRBJ1-4, the full variable domain reads EPEVTQTPSHQVTQMGQEVILRCVPISNHLYFYWYRQILGQKVEFLVSFYNNEISEKSEIFDDQFSVERPDGSNFTLKIRSTKLEDSAMYFCASNLGQANEKLFFGSGTQLSVL.

The V and J genes are TRBV7-9 and TRBJ1-6, with 7 positions matching TRBD1. The germline CDR1 and CDR2 sequences are SEHNR and FQNEAQ (reference sequence). With V trimmed by 0 bases and J by 0 bases, 2 bases remained unmatched. CDR3 length: 17 residues. The CDR3 bases are TGTGCCAGCAGCTTAGCGGGGGACAGCTCCTATAATTCACCCCTCCACTTT. It yields the protein CASSLAGDSSYNSPLHF.

This chain joins TRBV9 and TRBJ2-1; no clear D gene. Trimming took off 4 bases at V and 3 bases at J, with 14 bases between the two ends. The CDR3 runs 15 residues. Germline lookup yields CDR1 SGDLS and CDR2 YYNGEE. The CDR3 region has the DNA TGTGCCAGCAGCCCCAGGATTCAGGACTACAATGAGCAGTTCTTC. Translating it yields CASSPRIQDYNEQFF. Variable domain in full (rest from reference TRBV9 and TRBJ2-1): DSGVTQTPKHLITATGQRVTLRCSPRSGDLSVYWYQQSLDQGLQFLIQYYNGEERAKGNILERFSAQQFPDLHSELNLSSLELGDSALYFCASSPRIQDYNEQFFGPGTRLTVL.